Below, 26 T cell receptor beta chains from the same sample are listed, as sequenced in a study of cytomegalovirus exposure and HLA in healthy donors. PCR amplification relied on 60 Vbeta primers (plus 13 Jbeta primers). Some clones are missing from TCRdb's copy, which holds only in-frame ones; the method was immunoSEQ multiplex PCR. The profile shows about 220,000 clones, about 77% of them singletons. Sequencing was done on a sample of PBMCs. All receptors come from a woman aged 25 to 45 in good health and CMV-seronegative.

J is TRBJ1-2 and V is TRBV5-4, with no clear D. CDR3 size: 16 residues. Trimming took 0 bases from V and 2 from J, leaving 14 bases between them. CDR1 is SGHNT and CDR2 is YYREEE in the germline V gene (reference sequence). The CDR3 bases are TGTGCCAGCAGCTTGGGGGAGAGGACGGGAAACTATGGCTACACCTTC. Amino acid sequence: CASSLGERTGNYGYTF.

The CDR3 loop is CASSLGGTGQETQYF. The CDR3 DNA follows: TGCGCCAGCAGCTTGGGAGGGACAGGCCAAGAGACCCAGTACTTC. The chain carries TRBV5-1 and TRBJ2-5; 8 nucleotides match TRBD1. CDR1 SGHRS and CDR2 YFSETQ come from the germline V gene. The CDR3 spans 15 residues. V shed 0 bases, J shed 1 base, and the junction held 2 bases outside the gene matches.

The genes are TRBV9 and TRBJ1-2; D is undetermined. The CDR3 is 12 residues long. Trimming pared 4 bases from V and 8 bases from J, leaving 12 bases between. The germline V gene encodes CDR1 SGDLS and CDR2 YYNGEE. CDR3 protein: CASSPVGGGYTF. The CDR3 region has the DNA TGTGCCAGCAGCCCCGTCGGAGGCGGCTACACCTTC.

This rearrangement joins TRBV5-1 to TRBJ2-1; maybe TRBD1 (6 bases). The CDR3 sequence is 13 residues long. Trimming cost V 2 bases and J 7 bases, with 10 bases left between them. Germline V CDR1 and CDR2: SGHRS, YFSETQ. DNA for the CDR3: TGCGCCAGCAGCTTAGGACAGTCGAATGAGCAGTTCTTC. As protein: CASSLGQSNEQFF.

The chain links TRBV11-2 to TRBJ1-1; 10 positions agree with TRBD1. V dropped 4 bases and J dropped 3; count of bases not matched to a gene: 14. Looked up from germline, CDR1 is SGHAT and CDR2 is FQNNGV. CDR3 length: 18 amino acids. The CDR3 is CASSWLEAPGTGDTEAFF. CDR3 sequence (DNA): TGTGCCAGCAGCTGGTTGGAAGCGCCCGGGACAGGGGACACTGAAGCTTTCTTT.

The V call is TRBV13, the J call TRBJ2-1; no reliable D call. The CDR3 extends over 12 amino acids. Deletions cut 5 bases from V and 4 bases from J, with 6 bases between. Germline V gives CDR1 PRHDT, CDR2 FYEKMQ (reference sequence). CDR3: CASSNQYNEQFF. The DNA of the CDR3 is TGTGCCAGCAGCAATCAGTACAATGAGCAGTTCTTC.

The chain couples TRBV7-2 to TRBJ2-1; possible D gene TRBD2, 7 bases. Germline V lookup: CDR1 SGHTA, CDR2 FQGNSA. V was shortened by 7 bases and J by 3 bases, with 19 bases between the two germline ends. This CDR3 comprises 16 residues. The CDR3 region is CASNKRGGPDYNEQFF. The CDR3 nucleotides read TGTGCCAGCAACAAAAGGGGGGGGCCTGACTACAATGAGCAGTTCTTC. The complete variable domain, with remaining parts taken from reference TRBV7-2 and TRBJ2-1, reads GAGVSQSPSNKVTEKGKDVELRCDPISGHTALYWYRQSLGQGLEFLIYFQGNSAPDKSGLPSDRFSAERTGGSVSTLTIQRTQQEDSAVYLCASNKRGGPDYNEQFFGPGTRLTVL.

The gene calls are TRBV27 and TRBJ2-1; 8 nucleotides agree with TRBD2. Germline CDR1 MNHEY, CDR2 SMNVEV (reference sequence). The trim removed 5 bases at V and 8 bases at J, leaving 11 bases unmatched. The CDR3 contains 15 residues. The CDR3 DNA reads as TGTGCCAGCAGTCCGGGACTAGTCGGTGGGGATGAGCAGTTCTTC. Protein sequence: CASSPGLVGGDEQFF.

The V call is TRBV11-3, the J call TRBJ2-3; 9 bases agree with TRBD2. The germline V gene encodes CDR1 SGHNT and CDR2 YENEEA. There are 19 residues in the CDR3. V gave up 0 bases and J gave up 0 bases; unmatched junction bases: 10. The CDR3 DNA reads as TGTGCCAGCAGCTTAGATAGGCTAGCGGGGCTTGCTAGCACAGATACGCAGTATTTT. The encoded protein is CASSLDRLAGLASTDTQYF.

CDR3 DNA sequence: TGCGCCAGCAGTGAGTCGGACAGGATATATGGCTACACCTTC. It is translated as CASSESDRIYGYTF. The rearrangement uses TRBV10-1 and TRBJ1-2; 7 positions match TRBD1. This CDR3 is 14 amino acids long. Germline V CDR1 and CDR2: WNHNN, SYGVQD (reference sequence). After removal of 0 bases from V and 5 bases from J, the junction contained 3 bases not matched to a gene.

The chain recombines TRBV6-5 with TRBJ2-5; 7 positions agree with TRBD2. The DNA matches TRBJ2-7 better at its end, which makes the J call doubtful. The CDR3 is 15 amino acids. Per the germline V gene, CDR1 is MNHEY and CDR2 is SVGAGI. The CDR3 spells CASSSRGGSSYEQYF. The DNA for the CDR3 is TGTGCCAGCAGTTCCCGGGGCGGGAGCTCCTACGAGCAGTACTTC.

This chain uses TRBV6-6 with TRBJ2-2; TRBD1 aligns across 7 bases. CDR1 MNHNY and CDR2 SVGAGI come from the germline V gene (reference sequence). The CDR3 totals 16 residues. After removal of 4 bases from V and 7 bases from J, the junction contained 12 bases not matched to a gene. CDR3 sequence (DNA): TGTGCCAGCAGTTCTCCCGACAGGGATGGTAACGGGGAGCTGTTTTTT. Translated, it gives CASSSPDRDGNGELFF.

This chain joins TRBV7-9 and TRBJ1-5; D is unclear. CDR1 and CDR2 from the germline V gene are SEHNR and FQNEAQ (reference sequence). V lost 1 base and J 3 bases, leaving 13 bases between the germline ends. This CDR3 is built from 16 residues. The CDR3 here is CASSLGGGWNNQPQHF. The CDR3 DNA sequence: TGTGCCAGCAGCTTAGGAGGAGGGTGGAACAATCAGCCCCAGCATTTT.

J is TRBJ2-1 and V is TRBV18; TRBD1 might be the D (5 bases). Germline V gene data show CDR1 as KGHSH and CDR2 as LQKENI. This CDR3 has 12 residues. Deletions cut 2 bases from V and 12 bases from J, with 11 bases between. The CDR3 region has the DNA TGTGCCAGCTCACCAGATTCAAGGGGGCAGTTCTTC. It encodes CASSPDSRGQFF.

This clone showed up just a few times. The chain links TRBV5-6 to TRBJ2-4; 11 bases are shared with TRBD1. Germline lookup yields CDR1 SGHDT and CDR2 YYEEEE. The CDR3 runs 13 residues. Trimming took 5 bases from V and 7 from J; bases not matched to a gene: 2. In DNA form, the CDR3 reads TGTGCCAGCAGTGGACAGGGGGCGAACATTCAGTACTTC. Translating it yields CASSGQGANIQYF.

The chain carries TRBV19 and TRBJ1-3, with 7 bases that match TRBD1. Germline values: CDR1 LNHDA, CDR2 SQIVND (reference sequence). The CDR3 length is 16 residues. The V gene end was trimmed by 5 bases and the J gene end by 2 bases; junction bases not matched to a gene: 9. In nucleotides, the CDR3 is TGTGCCAGTAGTCCATTCACAGGGGAGACTGGAAACACCATATATTTT. Its translation is CASSPFTGETGNTIYF.

This clone was detected only a few times. The V call is TRBV4-2, the J call TRBJ1-1, with D maybe TRBD1 (6 bases). V shed 4 bases and J shed 11 bases, with 11 bases lying between them. Germline CDR1 LGHNA, CDR2 YNFKEQ. The CDR3 spans 11 residues. The CDR3 spells CASSLPGDAFF. The CDR3 DNA reads TGTGCCAGCAGCCTGCCAGGGGACGCTTTCTTT.

This clone was counted once. J is TRBJ1-2 and V is TRBV4-1, with 10 bases that match TRBD1. The CDR3 covers 19 residues. J gave up 5 bases and V 1 base, and 16 bases lay outside the gene matches. Germline assignment: CDR1 MGHRA and CDR2 YSYEKL. The CDR3 loop is CASSQAGTGASSAMYGYTF. In DNA, the CDR3 is TGCGCCAGCAGCCAAGCCGGGACAGGGGCCTCCTCTGCGATGTATGGCTACACCTTC.

This chain joins TRBV30 and TRBJ1-2, with no clear D. CDR3 length: 16 residues. CDR1 GTSNPN and CDR2 SVGIG come from the germline V gene (reference sequence). With 2 bases removed from V and 0 bases from J, the gap between germline ends came to 16 bases. Here the CDR3 reads CAWSRVSGRTNYGYTF. In DNA form, the CDR3 reads TGTGCCTGGAGTCGGGTTTCCGGCAGAACTAACTATGGCTACACCTTC.

This clone was counted between two and nine times. This chain uses TRBV18 with TRBJ2-7; TRBD2 agrees at 7 bases. This CDR3 has 16 amino acids. V was clipped by 2 bases and J by 6 bases; unmatched bases: 13. Germline CDR1 KGHSH, CDR2 LQKENI. The CDR3 loop reads CASSPKNRGLLSEQYF. The CDR3 nucleotides read TGTGCCAGCTCACCAAAGAACCGGGGACTACTTAGCGAGCAGTACTTC.

This clone was picked up one time. The rearrangement joins TRBV5-4 to TRBJ2-1, with D perhaps TRBD2 (6 bases). V was pared by 0 bases and J by 2 bases, with 9 bases between. The CDR3 extends over 15 amino acids. Germline V lookup: CDR1 SGHNT, CDR2 YYREEE (reference sequence). The DNA for the CDR3 is TGTGCCAGCAGCTTGGCTAGCGCTACCTACAATGAGCAGTTCTTC. It yields the protein CASSLASATYNEQFF.

In this sample, this clone turned up a few times. The CDR3 sequence is CASSPGQGASYGYTF. In DNA form, the CDR3 reads TGTGCCAGCAGCCCCGGACAGGGGGCCTCCTATGGCTACACCTTC. The rearrangement uses TRBV7-3 and TRBJ1-2; the match to TRBD1 covers 11 bases. The CDR3 is 15 amino acids. CDR1 is SGHTA and CDR2 is FQGTGA in the germline V gene. Germline trimming cut 5 bases from V and 4 bases from J; bases unmatched to any gene: 6.

This clone was counted a few times. This rearrangement joins TRBV5-1 to TRBJ2-3; D call uncertain. Trimming left V 4 bases short and J 2 bases short, with 8 bases between. CDR1 and CDR2 from the germline V gene are SGHRS and YFSETQ. The CDR3 has 13 residues. CDR3 region: CASSVQLTDTQYF. CDR3 nucleotide sequence: TGCGCCAGCAGCGTGCAACTCACAGATACGCAGTATTTT.

This sequence joins TRBV7-6 and TRBJ1-5; D possibly corresponds to TRBD1 (6 bases). Germline V gene data show CDR1 as SGHVS and CDR2 as FNYEAQ. The CDR3 contains 14 residues. V was shortened by 1 base and J by 9 bases, with 13 bases between the two germline ends. The CDR3 is CASSLEGGSTPQHF. CDR3 nucleotides: TGTGCCAGCAGCTTAGAAGGGGGAAGTACGCCCCAGCATTTT.

V and J are TRBV6-5 and TRBJ2-2; 10 nucleotides match TRBD1. V dropped 8 bases and J dropped 3; count of bases not matched to a gene: 3. The germline CDR1 and CDR2 sequences are MNHEY and SVGAGI. The CDR3 covers 14 residues. CDR3 nucleotide sequence: TGTGCCAGCCCCGGACAGGGGGACACCGGGGAGCTGTTTTTT. This encodes CASPGQGDTGELFF.

J is TRBJ2-5 and V is TRBV19; TRBD1 matches 9 bases. The J call may be mistaken, given a closer DNA end match to TRBJ2-7. Germline V lookup: CDR1 LNHDA, CDR2 SQIVND (reference sequence). The CDR3 length is 14 residues. The CDR3 sequence is CASTRDRDRHEQYF. The CDR3 coding sequence is TGTGCCAGTACCCGGGACAGGGATCGCCACGAGCAGTACTTC.